One T cell receptor (beta chain) is described in this entry. The ends were cut back, 1 base at V and 3 bases at J, with 6 bases in the middle. Germline CDR1 LGHNA, CDR2 YNFKEQ. This CDR3 spans 14 amino acids. The sample originates from a study of tumor-infiltrating lymphocytes in primary liver carcinoma. The investigators made TCR beta cDNA from around 530 ng total RNA, using a constant-region primer. Modified slightly, ARM-PCR produced TCR beta libraries over three nested multiplex PCR rounds. Amplification in the first two PCR rounds was performed using TRBV1-TRBV30 forward primers and a C-beta reverse primer for approximately 10 cycles each. Using its own MiXCR run on the multiplex PCR reads, TCRdb lists one record per CDR3 protein. The table shows tens of thousands of distinct CDR3 sequences, with approximately 71% occurring only once. The source material, roughly 18-30 mg of unsorted bulk tissue, was used to co-extract RNA and DNA.

V gene TRBV4-2 combines with J gene TRBJ2-2; D is uncertain. The origin of this receptor is a woman under 40 with primary liver carcinoma and hepatitis B virus infection. Sequencing was carried out using tumor-adjacent normal liver tissue. CDR3 protein: CASSQGLHTGELFF. In DNA, the CDR3 is TGTGCCAGCAGCCAAGGGCTCCACACCGGGGAGCTGTTTTTT.